This T cell receptor (beta chain) was sequenced in a study of blood T cell repertoires in COVID-19. Across the study: Specimens from acute and convalescent COVID-19 originated in the United States, Italy and Spain. Nucleic acid was either cDNA or gDNA, and it came from T cells, B-cell-depleted T cells, or PBMCs.

Trimming took 1 base from V and 0 from J; bases not matched to a gene: 1. This CDR3 spans 15 amino acids. CDR1 and CDR2 (germline): SGDLS, YYNGEE. Original methodology: By means of reference gene primer amplification, nucleated cell counts were estimated. Clones were sequenced by immunoSEQ multiplex PCR, and TCRdb holds only the in-frame ones, with some missing. That table furnishes V, J and clone size, whereas the DNA furnished D and trimming. The table records hundreds of thousands of clones, 70% to 90% of them present only once. Patients of the Seattle cohort, enrolled during active infection, were followed longitudinally.

The source is a young woman with COVID-19, enrolled during active disease. The sample taken for sequencing was peripheral blood. The chain has TRBV9 and TRBJ2-1; 7 nucleotides line up with TRBD2. For the CDR3, the DNA is TGTGCCAGCAGCGTAAGCGGGACCTCCTACAATGAGCAGTTCTTC. It specifies CASSVSGTSYNEQFF.